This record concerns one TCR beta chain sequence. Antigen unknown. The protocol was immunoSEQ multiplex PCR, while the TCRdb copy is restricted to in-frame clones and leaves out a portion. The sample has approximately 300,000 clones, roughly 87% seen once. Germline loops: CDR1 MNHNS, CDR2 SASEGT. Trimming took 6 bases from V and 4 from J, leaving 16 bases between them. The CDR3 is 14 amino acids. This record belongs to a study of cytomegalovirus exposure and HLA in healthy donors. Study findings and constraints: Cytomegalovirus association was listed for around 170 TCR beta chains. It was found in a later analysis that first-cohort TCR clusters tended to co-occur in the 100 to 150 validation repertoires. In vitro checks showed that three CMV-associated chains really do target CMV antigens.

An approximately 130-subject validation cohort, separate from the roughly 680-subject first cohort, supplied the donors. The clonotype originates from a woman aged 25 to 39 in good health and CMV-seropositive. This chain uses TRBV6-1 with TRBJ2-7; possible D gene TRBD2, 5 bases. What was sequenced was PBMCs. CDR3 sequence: CASRDTGRGYEQYF. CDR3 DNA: TGTGCCAGCAGAGACACCGGTCGAGGGTACGAGCAGTACTTC.